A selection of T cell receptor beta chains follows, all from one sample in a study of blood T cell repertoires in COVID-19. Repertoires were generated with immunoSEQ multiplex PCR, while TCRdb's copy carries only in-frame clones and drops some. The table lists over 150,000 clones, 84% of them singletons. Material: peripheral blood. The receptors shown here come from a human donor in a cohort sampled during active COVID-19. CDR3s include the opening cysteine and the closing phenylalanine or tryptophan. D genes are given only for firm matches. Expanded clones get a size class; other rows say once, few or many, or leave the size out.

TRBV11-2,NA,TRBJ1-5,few,CASSTDGGIGQPQHF,TGTGCCAGCAGTACCGACGGGGGAATTGGTCAGCCCCAGCATTTT
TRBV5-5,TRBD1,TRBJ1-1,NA,CASSLGDRVTEAFF,TGTGCCAGCAGCTTGGGGGACAGGGTAACTGAAGCTTTCTTT
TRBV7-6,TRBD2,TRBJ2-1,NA,CASSLTYRLAAEEQFF,TGTGCCAGCAGCTTAACATACAGACTAGCGGCTGAAGAGCAGTTCTTC
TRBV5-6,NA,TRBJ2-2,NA,CASRPGANIYTGELFF,TGTGCCAGCAGGCCTGGGGCTAACATCTACACCGGGGAGCTGTTTTTT
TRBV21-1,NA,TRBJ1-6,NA,CASNLRAGDNSPLHF,TGTGCCAGCAACCTCCGGGCAGGGGATAATTCACCCCTCCACTTT
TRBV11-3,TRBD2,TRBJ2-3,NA,CASSRGGSSADTQYF,TGTGCCAGCAGCCGGGGCGGGAGTAGCGCAGATACGCAGTATTTT
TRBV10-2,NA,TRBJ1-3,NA,CASSSGQRSGNTIYF,TGCGCCAGCAGTTCGGGACAACGCTCTGGAAACACCATATATTTT
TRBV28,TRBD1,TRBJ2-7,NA,CASIRDRGPEQYF,TGTGCCAGCATCCGGGACAGAGGCCCCGAGCAGTACTTC
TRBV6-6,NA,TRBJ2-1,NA,CASRGRGSDNEQFF,TGTGCCAGCAGAGGACGGGGTTCGGACAATGAGCAGTTCTTC
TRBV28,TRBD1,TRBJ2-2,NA,CASRQQGMAGELFF,TGTGCCAGCAGGCAACAGGGGATGGCCGGGGAGCTGTTTTTT
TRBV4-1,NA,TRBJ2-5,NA,CASSHPYQGKETQYF,TGCGCCAGCAGCCATCCCTACCAGGGGAAAGAGACCCAGTACTTC
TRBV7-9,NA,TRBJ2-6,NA,CASSLNSGANVLTF,TGTGCCAGCAGCCTTAATTCTGGGGCCAACGTCCTGACTTTC
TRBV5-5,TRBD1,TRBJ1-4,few,CASSFSFDRDNEKLFF,TGTGCCAGCAGCTTTTCATTTGACAGGGATAATGAAAAACTGTTTTTT
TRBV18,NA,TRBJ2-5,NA,CASSPLAVIQETQYF,TGTGCCAGCTCACCATTAGCGGTAATACAAGAGACCCAGTACTTC
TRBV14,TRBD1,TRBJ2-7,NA,CASSQGQGAYEQYF,TGTGCCAGCAGCCAAGGACAGGGGGCATACGAGCAGTACTTC
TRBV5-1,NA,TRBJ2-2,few,CASSRTLYTGELFF,TGCGCCAGCAGCAGGACACTCTACACCGGGGAGCTGTTTTTT
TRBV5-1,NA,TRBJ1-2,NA,CASSADSFPGYGYTF,TGCGCCAGCAGCGCGGACAGTTTCCCGGGCTATGGCTACACCTTC
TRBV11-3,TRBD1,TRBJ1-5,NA,CASSNGTGRNQPQHF,TGTGCCAGCAGCAACGGGACAGGGCGGAATCAGCCCCAGCATTTT
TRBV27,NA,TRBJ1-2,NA,CASSLSGQTSGYTF,TGTGCCAGCAGTTTATCGGGGCAGACTAGCGGCTACACCTTC
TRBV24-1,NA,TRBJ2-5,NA,CATSGRQQETQYF,TGTGCCACCAGTGGGCGGCAGCAAGAGACCCAGTACTTC
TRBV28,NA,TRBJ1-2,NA,CASSPPAGFGYTF,TGTGCCAGCAGTCCCCCAGCGGGCTTTGGCTACACCTTC
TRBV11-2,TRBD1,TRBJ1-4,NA,CASSKGRDRHEKLFF,TGTGCCAGCAGCAAAGGCCGGGACAGGCACGAAAAACTGTTTTTT
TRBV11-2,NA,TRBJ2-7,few,CAITPEGFYEQYF,TGTGCCATTACCCCGGAGGGGTTCTACGAGCAGTACTTC
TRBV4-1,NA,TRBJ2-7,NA,CASSQVQALSSYEQYF,TGCGCCAGCAGCCAAGTCCAGGCGCTGAGCTCCTACGAGCAGTACTTC
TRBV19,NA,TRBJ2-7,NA,CASSIGGGVSYEQYF,TGTGCCAGTAGTATCGGCGGAGGAGTTTCCTACGAGCAGTACTTC
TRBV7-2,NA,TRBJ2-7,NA,CASRYIPSSYEQYF,TGTGCCAGCAGATATATTCCCTCCTCCTACGAGCAGTACTTC
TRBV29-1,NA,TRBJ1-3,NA,CSVDEGGNTIYF,TGCAGCGTTGACGAGGGAGGAAACACCATATATTTT
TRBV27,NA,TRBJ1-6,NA,CASSFSPGVGSYNSPLHF,TGTGCCAGCAGTTTTAGCCCGGGGGTAGGGTCCTATAATTCACCCCTCCACTTT
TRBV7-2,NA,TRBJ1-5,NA,CASSFYREGQPQHF,TGTGCCAGCAGCTTTTACAGGGAAGGTCAGCCCCAGCATTTT
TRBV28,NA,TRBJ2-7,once,CASRAGTYYEQYF,TGTGCCAGCAGGGCCGGGACTTACTACGAGCAGTACTTC
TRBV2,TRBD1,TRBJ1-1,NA,CASTGQTGARTEAFF,TGTGCCAGCACGGGTCAGACAGGGGCTAGGACTGAAGCTTTCTTT
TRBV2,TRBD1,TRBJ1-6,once,CASTGGLGSPLHF,TGTGCCAGCACAGGGGGCCTGGGTTCACCCCTCCACTTT
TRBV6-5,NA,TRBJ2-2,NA,CASVSRNTGELFF,TGTGCCAGCGTATCTCGGAACACCGGGGAGCTGTTTTTT
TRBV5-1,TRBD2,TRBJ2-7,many,CASSRAGGPDEQYF,TGCGCCAGCAGCCGAGCGGGAGGGCCAGACGAGCAGTACTTC
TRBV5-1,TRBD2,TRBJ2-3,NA,CASSPPGLAGVDTQYF,TGCGCCAGCAGCCCTCCGGGACTAGCGGGAGTAGATACGCAGTATTTT
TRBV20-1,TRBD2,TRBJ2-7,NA,CSASPPGGRITYEQYF,TGCAGTGCTAGTCCTCCCGGCGGGAGAATAACGTACGAGCAGTACTTC